A single sample gave rise to the 11 T cell receptor beta chains below, sequenced in a study of blood T cell repertoires in COVID-19 (dated by TCRdb to between 2020 and 2021). Libraries were made using the immunoSEQ multiplex PCR assay. TCRdb stores this immuneACCESS table with in-frame sequences only. Part of the clones is absent; in the studies checked, under half of the shortfall reflects unresolved V genes, and no reason is known for the rest. The sample data list 220,000 or so clones, and 75% to 90% of these were observed just once. Approximately 7.6% of the sample goes to the ten largest clones. Sequencing input: peripheral blood. The receptors shown here come from a woman aged 80 or over with COVID-19, enrolled during active disease.

This clone has a handful of counts. This chain uses TRBV19 with TRBJ2-1; the match to TRBD2 covers 7 bases. V dropped 5 bases and J dropped 0; count of bases not matched to a gene: 4. In germline, CDR1 is LNHDA, CDR2 SQIVND (reference sequence). The CDR3 has 15 residues. In nucleotides, the CDR3 is TGTGCCAGTAGTGAACTAGCGCCCTCCTACAATGAGCAGTTCTTC. As protein: CASSELAPSYNEQFF.

V gene TRBV20-1 combines with J gene TRBJ1-1; D is unclear. Germline assignment: CDR1 DFQATT and CDR2 SNEGSKA (reference sequence). CDR3 length: 11 residues. The CDR3 DNA reads TGCAGATGCGTTAGTAACACTGAAGCTTTCTTT. It translates to CRCVSNTEAFF.

This chain uses TRBV30 with TRBJ1-1, with a weak D call TRBD1 (6 bases). Trimming stripped 4 bases from V and 5 bases from J, with 26 bases between. Germline CDR1 reads GTSNPN; CDR2 reads SVGIG (reference sequence). The CDR3 is made up of 17 amino acids. The CDR3, as DNA: TGTGCCTGGACCCCGAGTCGGCTCAGGGGAAGTTGGACTGAAGCTTTCTTT. Translating gives CAWTPSRLRGSWTEAFF.

The rearrangement joins TRBV28 to TRBJ1-4, with D unclear. CDR1 and CDR2 (germline): MDHEN, SYDVKM. The CDR3 totals 12 residues. The V and J ends lost 4 bases and 3 bases respectively, with 3 bases between them. The CDR3 nucleotides are TGTGCCAGCAGTTCCGCTAATGAAAAACTGTTTTTT. It encodes CASSSANEKLFF. The full variable domain, completed using reference TRBV28 and TRBJ1-4, is DVKVTQSSRYLVKRTGEKVFLECVQDMDHENMFWYRQDPGLGLRLIYFSYDVKMKEKGDIPEGYSVSREKKERFSLILESASTNQTSMYLCASSSANEKLFFGSGTQLSVL.

The V gene is TRBV29-1, the J gene TRBJ1-4; D not certain. V dropped 5 bases and J dropped 7 bases, with 11 bases sitting between them. Germline assignment: CDR1 SQVTM and CDR2 ANQGSEA. The CDR3 loop spans 12 amino acids. This chain's CDR3 is CSVRPRGEKLFF. DNA of the CDR3: TGCAGCGTTCGCCCCCGGGGTGAAAAACTGTTTTTT.

The chain is built from TRBV23-1 and TRBJ1-6; D unresolved. TRBV23-1 is labeled an ORF, and its function is uncertain. The CDR3 loop spans 15 amino acids. V lost 5 bases to trimming and J lost 0 bases, with 8 bases between them. The CDR3 reads CASSTQSSYNSPLHF. The CDR3, as DNA: TGCGCCAGCAGTACACAAAGCTCCTATAATTCACCCCTCCACTTT.

The chain has TRBV29-1 and TRBJ1-5; D not resolved. Deletions cut 7 bases from V and 5 bases from J, with 12 bases between. Germline V gene data show CDR1 as SQVTM and CDR2 as ANQGSEA. The CDR3 extends over 12 amino acids. The CDR3 bases are TGCAGCGCGGGGAACGGGGATCAGCCCCAGCATTTT. Translation: CSAGNGDQPQHF. Full variable domain (rest looked up from reference TRBV29-1 and TRBJ1-5): SAVISQKPSRDICQRGTSLTIQCQVDSQVTMMFWYRQQPGQSLTLIATANQGSEATYESGFVIDKFPISRPNLTFSTLTVSNMSPEDSSIYLCSAGNGDQPQHFGDGTRLSIL.

This chain joins TRBV4-1 and TRBJ2-2; 11 positions agree with TRBD2. The CDR3 is 17 residues long. Germline loops: CDR1 MGHRA, CDR2 YSYEKL. The ends lost 4 bases at V and 5 bases at J; junction bases unmatched: 9. The CDR3 bases are TGCGCCAGCAGCCCATCTACTAGCGGGAGATTGACCGGGGAGCTGTTTTTT. It translates to CASSPSTSGRLTGELFF.

The chain combines TRBV6-5 with TRBJ1-5, with 7 bases that match TRBD1. Germline CDR1 reads MNHEY; CDR2 reads SVGAGI. V lost 4 bases to trimming and J lost 3 bases; unmatched junction nucleotides: 6. This CDR3 has 15 residues. CDR3 amino acids: CASSSGGGNNQPQHF. CDR3 coding DNA: TGTGCCAGCAGTTCCGGAGGGGGCAACAATCAGCCCCAGCATTTT.

This clone was detected a few times. The chain carries TRBV5-4 and TRBJ1-4; 7 nucleotides agree with TRBD1. The germline gives CDR1 SGHNT, CDR2 YYREEE (reference sequence). This CDR3 region has 14 residues. Germline trimming cut 4 bases from V and 7 bases from J; bases unmatched to any gene: 7. In DNA, the CDR3 is TGTGCCAGCAGCGGAGGGGGCCGTACTGAAAAACTGTTTTTT. This sequence encodes CASSGGGRTEKLFF. The complete variable domain, with remaining parts taken from reference TRBV5-4 and TRBJ1-4, reads ETGVTQSPTHLIKTRGQQVTLRCSSQSGHNTVSWYQQALGQGPQFIFQYYREEENGRGNFPPRFSGLQFPNYSSELNVNALELDDSALYLCASSGGGRTEKLFFGSGTQLSVL.

This chain uses TRBV6-2 or TRBV6-3 with TRBJ2-5; D gene ambiguous. The CDR3 spans 13 residues. CDR1 and CDR2 (germline): MNHEY, SVGEGT. V lost 0 bases and J lost 2, with 4 bases in between. CDR3 in DNA: TGTGCCAGCAGTTACTCGACTCAAGAGACCCAGTACTTC. Translating gives CASSYSTQETQYF.